Each of the 14 T cell receptor beta chains below was sequenced from the same sample in a study of blood T cell repertoires in COVID-19. Profiled with immunoSEQ multiplex PCR; TCRdb holds only in-frame clones, not every one. Of 100,000 to 120,000 clones in the sample, roughly four fifths were seen once. The sample was peripheral blood. Receptor source: a woman in her sixties with acute or convalescent COVID-19.

This sequence joins TRBV12-3 or TRBV12-4 and TRBJ1-6; 7 nucleotides line up with TRBD1. CDR3 length equals 13 residues. V lost 5 bases, J lost 13 bases, and 8 bases stayed unmatched. Written as DNA, the CDR3 is TGTGCCAGCAGTCCACAGGGGTGGGGGCCCCTCCACTTT. It translates to CASSPQGWGPLHF.

The chain links TRBV2 to TRBJ1-3, with D tentatively TRBD1 (5 bases). CDR3 size: 15 residues. Trimming shortened V by 9 bases and J by 0 bases, and 15 bases separated the two germline ends. Looked up from germline, CDR1 is SNHLY and CDR2 is FYNNEI. CDR3 sequence (DNA): TGTGCCAGAGAGCGAGGACATTACTCTGGAAACACCATATATTTT. Protein: CARERGHYSGNTIYF.

The rearrangement links TRBV11-3 to TRBJ2-5; D may be TRBD2 (5 bases). V was shortened by 3 bases and J by 5 bases, with 13 bases between the two germline ends. CDR1 is SGHNT and CDR2 is YENEEA in the germline V gene. There are 14 residues in the CDR3. The CDR3: CASSFALAMETQYF. CDR3 sequence (DNA): TGTGCCAGCAGCTTCGCTCTAGCTATGGAGACCCAGTACTTC.

The chain carries TRBV21-1 and TRBJ1-2; the D call in the table, TRBD1, was not verified against the DNA. TRBV21-1 is listed as a pseudogene. CDR3 length: 15 residues. The chain's CDR3 is CASSKVGQNNYGYTF. CDR3 in DNA: TGTGCCAGCAGCAAAGTCGGACAGAATAACTATGGCTACACCTTC.

The J gene is TRBJ2-3, the V gene TRBV9; perhaps TRBD1 as D (5 bases). This CDR3 region has 16 residues. Trimming cost V 4 bases and J 2 bases, with 17 bases left between them. Germline assignment: CDR1 SGDLS and CDR2 YYNGEE. The CDR3 region has the DNA TGTGCCAGCAGCCACCCAGTAGGGGCTACCACAGATACGCAGTATTTT. This gives the protein CASSHPVGATTDTQYF.

This chain joins TRBV3-1 (or the pseudogene TRBV3-2) and TRBJ1-1, with D uncertain. From germline, CDR1 is LGHDT and CDR2 YNNKEL (reference sequence). The CDR3 covers 15 residues. Trimming took off 1 base at V and 2 bases at J, with 11 bases between the two ends. CDR3 nucleotides: TGTGCCAGCAGCCAAGGGACTCCGGGAAACACTGAAGCTTTCTTT. It codes for CASSQGTPGNTEAFF.

This chain connects TRBV5-1 to TRBJ1-5; 8 nucleotides match TRBD1. The CDR3 is 15 amino acids. The germline gives CDR1 SGHRS, CDR2 YFSETQ. Germline trimming cut 1 base from V and 0 bases from J; bases unmatched to any gene: 0. Here the CDR3 reads CASSLTGGSNQPQHF. CDR3 sequence (DNA): TGCGCCAGCAGCTTGACAGGGGGTAGCAATCAGCCCCAGCATTTT.

The chain combines TRBV3-1 (or the pseudogene TRBV3-2) with TRBJ2-2, with TRBD1 matching over 10 bases. V gave up 8 bases and J gave up 3 bases; unmatched junction bases: 6. This CDR3 region has 15 residues. The germline V gene has CDR1 LGHDT and CDR2 YNNKEL (reference sequence). The CDR3 sequence: CASGFGTGDTGELFF. The CDR3 DNA sequence: TGTGCCAGCGGCTTCGGGACAGGGGACACCGGGGAGCTGTTTTTT.

This clone was detected once. The chain carries TRBV5-6 and TRBJ1-6, with D uncertain. Per germline, CDR1 SGHDT and CDR2 YYEEEE. V was pared by 1 base and J by 10 bases, with 12 bases between. This CDR3 comprises 14 residues. The CDR3 DNA reads as TGTGCCAGCAGCTTGCCACAGCCCGGATCACCCCTCCACTTT. The encoded protein is CASSLPQPGSPLHF.

The CDR3 DNA reads as TGCGCCAGCAGCAAAACAGGGGACTCCGGTTTCTACAATGAGCAGTTCTTC. Its protein product is CASSKTGDSGFYNEQFF. The chain employs TRBV4-1 and TRBJ2-1, with a weak D call TRBD1 (7 bases). V lost 5 bases to trimming and J lost 3 bases, with 20 bases between them. Germline lookup yields CDR1 MGHRA and CDR2 YSYEKL. The CDR3 runs to 17 residues.

This chain joins TRBV3-1 (or the pseudogene TRBV3-2) and TRBJ2-7, with D possibly TRBD2 on 5 matching bases. This CDR3 contains 14 residues. The V end was cut by 4 bases, the J end by 6 bases, with 16 bases between. CDR1 is LGHDT, CDR2 YNNKEL, per germline (reference sequence). The CDR3, as DNA: TGTGCCAGCAGCCGCGGCAGCTTGGCGGGCGAGCAGTACTTC. It is translated as CASSRGSLAGEQYF.

The chain uses TRBV5-6 and TRBJ1-4, with 10 bases aligning to TRBD1. Losses at the gene ends were 4 bases for V and 7 bases for J; bases not matched to a gene: 4. The CDR3 length is 14 residues. Germline values: CDR1 SGHDT, CDR2 YYEEEE. CDR3 in DNA: TGTGCCAGCAGCCCCGGGACAGGGGTTGAAAAACTGTTTTTT. Protein sequence: CASSPGTGVEKLFF.

The chain is built from TRBV20-1 and TRBJ2-1; 7 nucleotides align to TRBD2. The CDR3 runs 11 residues. V was clipped by 7 bases and J by 9 bases; unmatched bases: 6. Germline V gives CDR1 DFQATT, CDR2 SNEGSKA (reference sequence). The CDR3: CSVPSGVEQFF. The CDR3 DNA follows: TGCAGTGTTCCGAGCGGGGTTGAGCAGTTCTTC.

This chain uses TRBV5-1 with TRBJ1-2, with TRBD1 matching over 12 bases. Per germline, CDR1 SGHRS and CDR2 YFSETQ. The CDR3 extends over 15 amino acids. The ends lost 4 bases at V and 6 bases at J; junction bases unmatched: 7. This CDR3 is CASSPTGQGADGYTF. The CDR3 coding sequence is TGCGCCAGCAGCCCTACGGGACAGGGGGCGGATGGCTACACCTTC. The full variable domain, in which reference TRBV5-1 and TRBJ1-2 provide the parts outside the CDR3, is KAGVTQTPRYLIKTRGQQVTLSCSPISGHRSVSWYQQTPGQGLQFLFEYFSETQRNKGNFPGRFSGRQFSNSRSEMNVSTLELGDSALYLCASSPTGQGADGYTFGSGTRLTVV.